A selection of T cell receptor beta chains follows, all from one sample in a study of CD8 T cells in ankylosing spondylitis. TCRdb reanalysed the 5' RACE reads using MiXCR and keeps one entry per CDR3 protein. The sample yields under 250,000 distinct CDR3 sequences, 10% to 13% seen once. Sequencing was performed on blood, either unsorted or a sorted T cell fraction (not recorded which). The receptors here all came from a male donor with ankylosing spondylitis or in good health (not recorded which). Both conserved end residues are part of each CDR3. Each record gives: D gene, J gene, V gene, clone size, CDR3 protein, CDR3 DNA. The D gene is left open where the match is weak. Clone size is given for some rows only: seen once, a few or many times, or a class if the clone is expanded.

TRBD1	TRBJ2-1	TRBV5-1	.	CASRTGGEQFF	TGCGCCAGTCGGACAGGGGGGGAGCAGTTCTTC
TRBD2	TRBJ2-3	TRBV12-5	many	CASSSGKTDTQYF	TGTGCTAGTTCTAGCGGGAAAACAGATACGCAGTATTTT
.	TRBJ2-7	TRBV21-1	many	CASTKGDIKQYF	TGTGCCAGCACCAAGGGGGACATAAAGCAGTACTTC
.	TRBJ2-3	TRBV7-2	many	CASGRGPGPGAQYF	TGTGCCAGCGGGCGGGGCCCCGGACCCGGGGCGCAGTATTTT
.	TRBJ1-1	TRBV27	many	CASSLAGSDAEAFF	TGTGCCAGCAGTTTAGCCGGATCAGACGCTGAAGCTTTCTTT
.	TRBJ2-7	TRBV7-2	.	CASSLVQAYEQYF	TGTGCCAGCAGCTTAGTCCAGGCCTACGAGCAGTACTTC
TRBD1	TRBJ2-7	TRBV29-1	.	CSVVGQGFNEQYF	TGCAGCGTTGTGGGACAGGGGTTCAACGAGCAGTACTTC
.	TRBJ2-7	TRBV3-1	many	CASSQGGAADEQYF	TGTGCCAGCAGCCAAGGGGGAGCGGCGGACGAGCAGTACTTC
.	TRBJ2-3	TRBV5-1	.	CASSLTNKSSGFGLGGGDTQYF	TGCGCCAGCAGCTTGACCAATAAATCCAGCGGGTTCGGCCTAGGAGGAGGAGATACGCAGTATTTT
.	TRBJ1-1	TRBV7-2	many	CASTRDGGRVAEAFF	TGTGCCAGCACCCGAGACGGGGGTAGAGTCGCTGAAGCTTTCTTT
TRBD1	TRBJ2-7	TRBV20-1	many	CSARVTGGTYEQYF	TGCAGTGCTAGAGTGACAGGGGGGACCTACGAGCAGTACTTC
.	TRBJ2-7	TRBV20-1	.	CSAMGVTGSPYEQYF	TGCAGTGCTATGGGGGTGACGGGGTCTCCCTACGAGCAGTACTTC
TRBD2	TRBJ2-2	TRBV20-1	.	CSASGLAGGGTGELFF	TGCAGTGCTTCCGGACTAGCGGGAGGGGGCACCGGGGAGCTGTTTTTT
.	TRBJ2-4	TRBV10-2	few	CASRGVGVMAKNIQYF	TGCGCCAGCAGAGGTGTGGGGGTTATGGCCAAAAACATTCAGTACTTC
.	TRBJ1-1	TRBV5-1	many	CASSFIGSTEAFF	TGCGCCAGCAGCTTTATAGGGTCCACTGAAGCTTTCTTT
.	TRBJ1-1	TRBV9	many	CASSVGVRNTEAFF	TGTGCCAGCAGCGTTGGGGTAAGGAACACTGAAGCTTTCTTT
.	TRBJ2-2	TRBV14	many	CASSPYPGELFF	TGTGCCAGCAGCCCTTACCCCGGGGAGCTGTTTTTT
.	TRBJ1-3	TRBV30	few	CAWSTPLGSLSGNTIYF	TGTGCCTGGAGTACCCCACTGGGATCCCTTTCTGGAAACACCATATATTTT
.	TRBJ2-1	TRBV7-2	few	CASSRLNRAHEQFF	TGTGCCAGCAGCCGACTTAATAGAGCACATGAGCAGTTCTTC
TRBD1	TRBJ1-1	TRBV5-1	many	CASSPGTGARNTEAFF	TGCGCCAGCAGCCCGGGGACAGGGGCAAGGAACACTGAAGCTTTCTTT
.	TRBJ1-1	TRBV5-6	many	CASSLAGARGTEAFF	TGTGCCAGCAGCTTGGCCGGGGCGCGGGGCACTGAAGCTTTCTTT
TRBD2	TRBJ2-7	TRBV5-5	.	CASSLALAGGSSYAQYF	TGTGCCAGCAGCTTGGCCCTAGCGGGGGGTTCTTCCTACGCGCAGTACTTC
TRBD2	TRBJ2-7	TRBV2	many	CASSAGGFGEQYF	TGTGCCAGCAGCGCGGGGGGATTTGGGGAGCAGTACTTC
TRBD1	TRBJ1-4	TRBV7-2	.	CASSPGTGGINEKLFF	TGTGCCAGCAGTCCCGGGACAGGGGGTATCAATGAAAAACTGTTTTTT
.	TRBJ2-3	TRBV4-1	many	CASSLSQGYTDTQYF	TGCGCCAGCAGCCTAAGTCAGGGATACACAGATACGCAGTATTTT
.	TRBJ2-3	TRBV29-1	.	CSVVGASTDTQYF	TGCAGCGTTGTTGGGGCTAGCACAGATACGCAGTATTTT
TRBD1	TRBJ2-5	TRBV29-1	many	CSVLTLDRVDETQYF	TGCAGCGTCCTTACCTTGGACAGGGTGGACGAGACCCAGTACTTC